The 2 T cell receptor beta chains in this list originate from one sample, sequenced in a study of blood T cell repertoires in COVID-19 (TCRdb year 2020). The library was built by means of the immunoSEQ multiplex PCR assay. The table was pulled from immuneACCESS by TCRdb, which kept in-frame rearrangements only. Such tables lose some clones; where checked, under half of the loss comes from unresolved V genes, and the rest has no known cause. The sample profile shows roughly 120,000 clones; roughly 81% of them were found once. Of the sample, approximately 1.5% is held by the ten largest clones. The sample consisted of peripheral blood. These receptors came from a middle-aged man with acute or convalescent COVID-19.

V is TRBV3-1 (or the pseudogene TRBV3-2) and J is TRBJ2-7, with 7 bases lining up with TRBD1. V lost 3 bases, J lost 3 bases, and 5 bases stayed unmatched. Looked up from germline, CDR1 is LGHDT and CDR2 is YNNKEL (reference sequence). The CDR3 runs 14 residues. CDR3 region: CASSQSGTDYEQYF. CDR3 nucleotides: TGTGCCAGCAGCCAGTCCGGGACAGACTACGAGCAGTACTTC.

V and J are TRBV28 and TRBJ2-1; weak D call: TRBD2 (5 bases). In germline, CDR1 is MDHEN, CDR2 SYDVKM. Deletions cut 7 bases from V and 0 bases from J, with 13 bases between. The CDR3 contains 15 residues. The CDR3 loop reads CASTSGSSSYNEQFF. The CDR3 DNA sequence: TGTGCCAGCACCAGCGGAAGTAGCTCCTACAATGAGCAGTTCTTC.